Below, 24 T cell receptor beta chains from the same sample are listed, as sequenced in a study of spatial heterogeneity in lung cancer. TCRdb redid the calling of the 5' RACE reads with MiXCR, one entry per CDR3 protein. The profile shows some 39,000 distinct CDR3 sequences, approximately 7% of them singletons. Time point meaning: sample taken at primary tumor resection. This specimen consisted of PBMCs, obtained at surgery. The receptors here all came from a female donor with early-stage non-small cell lung cancer.

This clonotype has at least ten counts. This sequence joins TRBV4-1 and TRBJ2-3; 8 bases align to TRBD1. The germline V gene has CDR1 MGHRA and CDR2 YSYEKL. The CDR3 covers 16 residues. Trimming at V came to 1 base and at J to 3 bases, leaving 6 bases not matched to a gene. In nucleotides, the CDR3 is TGCGCCAGCAGCCAAGGGACAGGGCTCTTTACAGATACGCAGTATTTT. Translation gives CASSQGTGLFTDTQYF.

The rearrangement joins TRBV14 to TRBJ2-3; D remains ambiguous. The germline V and J ends were trimmed by 1 base and 2 bases, with 10 bases remaining between them. Germline-derived CDR1 and CDR2 are SGHDN and FVKESK. The CDR3 length is 15 residues. Here the CDR3 DNA reads TGTGCCAGCAGCCAAGGAACGATCCTCACAGATACGCAGTATTTT. Translated: CASSQGTILTDTQYF. The whole variable domain, filled in from reference TRBV14 and TRBJ2-3, reads EAGVTQFPSHSVIEKGQTVTLRCDPISGHDNLYWYRRVMGKEIKFLLHFVKESKQDESGMPNNRFLAERTGGTYSTLKVQPAELEDSGVYFCASSQGTILTDTQYFGPGTRLTVL.

This clonotype has at least ten counts. The chain carries TRBV12-3 or TRBV12-4 and TRBJ2-1; the match to TRBD1 covers 7 bases. The V segment lost 4 bases and the J segment 7 bases; nucleotides outside the gene matches: 10. The CDR3 loop spans 15 amino acids. CDR3 DNA sequence: TGTGCCAGCAGTTCCCGCTCGACAGGGTGGAATGAGCAGTTCTTC. Encoded protein: CASSSRSTGWNEQFF.

This clonotype was detected ten times or more. V gene TRBV20-1 combines with J gene TRBJ1-5, with D uncertain. The CDR3 loop spans 13 amino acids. Germline values: CDR1 DFQATT, CDR2 SNEGSKA (reference sequence). V lost 5 bases to trimming and J lost 4 bases, with 12 bases between them. The CDR3 DNA is TGCAGTGCTCGAACGAAAGGAAATCAGCCCCAGCATTTT. Amino acid sequence: CSARTKGNQPQHF.

At least ten counts were recorded for this clonotype. The chain combines TRBV12-3 or TRBV12-4 with TRBJ2-5, with 7 positions matching TRBD2. The CDR3 contains 13 residues. J lost 2 bases, V lost 7 bases, and 4 bases had no gene match. In DNA form, the CDR3 reads TGTGCCAGCACCCGGACTAGACAAGAGACCCAGTACTTC. Translated, it gives CASTRTRQETQYF.

A note on this clonotype: Possible read error: a much larger clone is one base away. The CDR3 region is CASSPSGQQETLYF. In DNA form, the CDR3 reads TGTGCCAGCTCACCATCCGGACAGCAAGAGACCCTGTACTTC. The rearrangement joins TRBV18 to TRBJ2-5; D might be TRBD1 (6 bases). The CDR3 runs to 14 residues. From germline, CDR1 is KGHSH and CDR2 LQKENI.

With regard to this clonotype: This may be a read error: a much more frequent sequence differs by one nucleotide. In DNA form, the CDR3 reads TGTGCCACCAGCCTACAGGGGGCGAGTGAAAAACTGTTTTTT. It codes for CATSLQGASEKLFF. The V and J genes are TRBV12-3 or TRBV12-4 and TRBJ1-4; 9 positions agree with TRBD1. This CDR3 has 14 amino acids. Trimming took 10 bases from V and 7 from J; bases not matched to a gene: 10.

The chain carries TRBV3-1 and TRBJ2-7; D gene uncertain. The CDR3 consists of 15 residues. Germline CDR1 and CDR2: LGHDT and YNNKEL (reference sequence). The V end was cut by 1 base, the J end by 2 bases, with 12 bases between. CDR3 protein: CASSQVSSRTYEQYF. CDR3 bases: TGTGCCAGCAGCCAAGTTTCCTCGAGGACCTACGAGCAGTACTTC.

This clonotype turned up a few times. This chain connects TRBV12-3 or TRBV12-4 to TRBJ2-2, with TRBD1 as a possible D gene (5 bases). The CDR3 extends over 17 amino acids. Trimming removed 2 bases at V and 5 bases at J, with 18 bases between. DNA for the CDR3: TGTGCCAGCAGTTTAACGGCTGTGTCAGGGTGGACCGGGGAGCTGTTTTTT. It codes for CASSLTAVSGWTGELFF.

The rearrangement joins TRBV12-3 or TRBV12-4 to TRBJ1-5; 7 bases line up with TRBD1. The CDR3 loop spans 14 amino acids. J gave up 5 bases and V 6 bases, and 7 bases lay outside the gene matches. In DNA, the CDR3 is TGTGCCAGCAGCCCAACAGGGGCTCATCAGCCCCAGCATTTT. The encoded protein is CASSPTGAHQPQHF.

On this clonotype: It is likely a read error, because the conserved phenylalanine at the end of the CDR3 is missing. The rearrangement joins TRBV18 to TRBJ2-1, with D uncertain. V was pared by 0 bases and J by 8 bases, with 11 bases between. The CDR3 consists of 14 residues. The germline CDR1 and CDR2 sequences are KGHSH and LQKENI. CDR3 sequence (DNA): TGTGCCAGCTCACCACCTCGACCTCAGGATGAGCAGTTCATC. Translation: CASSPPRPQDEQFI.

This clonotype has ten or more counts. V is TRBV4-1 and J is TRBJ1-5; D is unclear. Trimming shortened V by 0 bases and J by 7 bases, and 7 bases separated the two germline ends. CDR3 length equals 13 residues. Germline assignment: CDR1 MGHRA and CDR2 YSYEKL. The CDR3 loop is CASSQEVRQPQHF. In nucleotides, the CDR3 is TGCGCCAGCAGCCAAGAAGTGAGGCAGCCCCAGCATTTT.

This clonotype was recorded many times. The chain couples TRBV2 to TRBJ2-3; 7 bases fit TRBD2. After removal of 3 bases from V and 2 bases from J, the junction contained 5 bases not matched to a gene. This CDR3 region has 15 residues. Germline CDR1 reads SNHLY; CDR2 reads FYNNEI. The CDR3 region is CASSEEAGVTDTQYF. DNA for the CDR3: TGTGCCAGCAGTGAGGAGGCGGGAGTCACAGATACGCAGTATTTT.

The gene calls are TRBV6-5 and TRBJ2-1; D gene ambiguous. CDR3 size: 13 residues. Germline CDR1 and CDR2: MNHEY and SVGAGI. Deletions cut 0 bases from V and 9 bases from J, with 9 bases between. This CDR3 reads CASSYSGWGEQFF. Here the CDR3 DNA reads TGTGCCAGCAGTTACTCGGGGTGGGGTGAGCAGTTCTTC.

The genes are TRBV15 and TRBJ1-1; D not resolved. Germline lookup yields CDR1 LNHNV and CDR2 YYDKDF (reference sequence). The CDR3 is 16 residues long. V gave up 3 bases and J gave up 4 bases, with 18 bases separating them. In DNA, the CDR3 is TGTGCCACCAGCAGGTCAAAGAGGTCGTGGGTCACTGAAGCTTTCTTT. Amino acids: CATSRSKRSWVTEAFF.

This clonotype has a handful of counts. The chain is built from TRBV7-2 and TRBJ2-7; TRBD2 matches 7 bases. The CDR3 totals 15 residues. Germline V CDR1 and CDR2: SGHTA, FQGNSA. Germline trimming cut 1 base from V and 4 bases from J; bases unmatched to any gene: 7. CDR3 amino acids: CASSLVPGGGYEQYF. CDR3 bases: TGTGCCAGCAGCTTAGTACCGGGCGGGGGATACGAGCAGTACTTC.

The sample holds many counts of this clonotype. The V and J genes are TRBV5-1 and TRBJ2-7; D is unresolved. CDR3 length equals 16 residues. In germline, CDR1 is SGHRS, CDR2 YFSETQ. V dropped 0 bases and J dropped 9 bases, with 22 bases sitting between them. CDR3 nucleotides: TGCGCCAGCAGCTTGGACCCCGGGCCCACGGGTGTCGGGCAGTACTTC. Its protein is CASSLDPGPTGVGQYF.

J is TRBJ2-3 and V is TRBV6-5, with TRBD1 identical over 9 bases. The V and J ends lost 6 bases and 4 bases, in that order; junction bases with no gene match: 5. This CDR3 has 14 residues. CDR1 is MNHEY, CDR2 SVGAGI, per germline. CDR3 loop: CASRLQGAADTQYF. The CDR3 region has the DNA TGTGCCAGCAGATTACAGGGGGCGGCAGATACGCAGTATTTT.

This clonotype showed up many times. The J gene is TRBJ1-1, the V gene TRBV7-9, with TRBD1 as a possible D gene (5 bases). This CDR3 region has 15 residues. Germline V gives CDR1 SEHNR, CDR2 FQNEAQ (reference sequence). The ends were cut back, 1 base at V and 5 bases at J, with 14 bases in the middle. CDR3 region: CASSLGGPLGTEAFF. The CDR3 region has the DNA TGTGCCAGCAGCTTAGGGGGCCCGCTAGGGACTGAAGCTTTCTTT.

This clonotype was detected ten times or more. The chain carries TRBV3-1 and TRBJ2-2, with D tentatively TRBD1 (6 bases). V gave up 2 bases and J gave up 6 bases, with 7 bases separating them. Germline V gene data show CDR1 as LGHDT and CDR2 as YNNKEL (reference sequence). This CDR3 region has 13 residues. DNA of the CDR3: TGTGCCAGCAGCCAATCAGGGGCCGGGGAGCTGTTTTTT. This codes for CASSQSGAGELFF.

This clonotype was counted at least ten times. V usage is TRBV7-2 and J usage is TRBJ2-1; TRBD2 agrees at 11 bases. V lost 3 bases, J lost 4 bases, and 2 bases stayed unmatched. This CDR3 spans 15 amino acids. Per the germline V gene, CDR1 is SGHTA and CDR2 is FQGNSA. The CDR3 nucleotides are TGTGCCAGCAGCTTTAGCGGGGGGGCTTACAATGAGCAGTTCTTC. Translation: CASSFSGGAYNEQFF.

This clonotype occurred many times. This chain uses TRBV6-2 or TRBV6-3 with TRBJ2-7; D not resolved. The CDR3 sequence is 11 residues long. Germline lookup yields CDR1 MNHEY and CDR2 SVGEGT. V was shortened by 5 bases and J by 9 bases, with 11 bases between the two germline ends. The CDR3 region is CASSRLDGQYF. The DNA of the CDR3 is TGTGCCAGCAGTCGCCTCGACGGGCAGTACTTC.

The rearrangement joins TRBV14 to TRBJ2-5; TRBD1 is a possible D gene (5 bases). The CDR3 runs 14 residues. V lost 1 base and J lost 9, with 15 bases in between. From germline, CDR1 is SGHDN and CDR2 FVKESK. CDR3 sequence: CASSQGTRSGPQYF. The CDR3 bases are TGTGCCAGCAGCCAAGGGACACGTTCAGGGCCCCAGTACTTC.

The sample holds many counts of this clonotype. The J gene is TRBJ2-7, the V gene TRBV28; D is ambiguous. This CDR3 region has 13 residues. CDR1 is MDHEN, CDR2 SYDVKM, per germline. V was cut by 5 bases and J by 2 bases, with 10 bases left in between. The CDR3 reads CASSPVGPYEQYF. The CDR3 coding sequence is TGTGCCAGCAGTCCTGTAGGCCCCTACGAGCAGTACTTC.